This note documents a single TCR beta chain sequence. Its antigen is still unknown. This sample is part of a study of shared clonotypes between healthy human individuals. Study-level findings and limits: Roughly 5% of naive CD4 clonotypes were shared across four donors.

All the donors were Caucasian adults who lived in Nashville, Tennessee. The assay was immunoSEQ multiplex PCR, and TCRdb's table has in-frame clones only and misses some. The sample holds approximately 530,000 clones, more than 95% seen once. The CDR3 loop spans 16 amino acids. Germline V gene data show CDR1 as SNHLY and CDR2 as FYNNEI. The junction had 14 bases not matched to a gene; V was cut back by 2 bases and J by 8 bases. The gene calls are TRBV2 and TRBJ1-2, with 7 bases aligning to TRBD1. The receptor comes from a woman in her 30s in good health. Material for sequencing was naive CD4+ T cells sorted from blood. Subset: CD45RA+ positively selected. CDR3 nucleotide sequence: TGTGCCAGCAGTGAAACCCTCAAGGGGGCGTTTTTAGGCTACACCTTC. Translating it yields CASSETLKGAFLGYTF.